The entry below gives a single T cell receptor beta chain sequence along with its context. Antigen specificity is unknown. Mismatch with germline at one junction end may stem from a read error. This entry is derived from a study of cytomegalovirus exposure and HLA in healthy donors. Regarding the study as a whole: A later analysis reportedly found that, within productive TCRs, an Asian-associated ancestry cluster had fewer N-insertions than the mean observed across the approximately 700 donors.

The PCR ran on 60 Vbeta and 13 Jbeta primers. Produced via immunoSEQ multiplex PCR; TCRdb's table is partial and in-frame only. The data show roughly 110,000 clones, roughly 73% seen once. The sequence was collected from a man aged 25 to 40 in good health and CMV-seronegative. The sequencing input was PBMCs.

CDR3 sequence (DNA): TGTGCCAGCAGTAACTCGGGACAGGGAAGTCAGCCCCAGCATTTT. This gives the protein CASSNSGQGSQPQHF. J is TRBJ1-5 and V is TRBV6-5; 9 bases match TRBD1. The CDR3 runs 15 residues. Germline V lookup: CDR1 MNHEY, CDR2 SVGAGI.